This passage covers 10 T cell receptor beta chains from one sample sequenced in a study of regulatory T cells in long-lasting Graves disease. Construction of TCR beta libraries relied on iRepertoire HTBI primers and on Arm-PCR targeting CDR3 regions. TCRdb re-analysed the multiplex PCR reads in MiXCR, keeping a single row per CDR3 protein. The profile shows hundreds of thousands of distinct CDR3 sequences, roughly 20% of them singletons. Sample time point: persistent/refractory GD, antithyroid drugs over 5 years with positive TRAb. Construction of the TCR library relied on RNA isolated from PBMCs. Material: peripheral blood mononuclear cells (PBMCs), obtained when the disease was refractory, from a patient treated with antithyroid drugs. The receptors here all came from a female donor with Graves disease.

CDR3 protein: CASSEGFFSYEQYF. The CDR3 region has the DNA TGTGCCAGCAGTGAAGGGTTTTTCTCCTACGAGCAGTACTTC. J is TRBJ2-7 and V is TRBV27, with D unclear. Trimming removed 5 bases from V and 0 bases from J, with 11 bases in between. The CDR3 runs to 14 residues. Germline V gene sequence: CDR1 MNHEY, CDR2 SMNVEV (reference sequence).

Comment on this clonotype: Because the CDR3's place on the DNA is in doubt, the DNA is left out and the CDR3 is given as listed by TCRdb. The genes are TRBV13 and TRBJ2-2; the table's D call TRBD1 went unverified against the DNA. The CDR3 comprises 14 residues, both ends counted. The germline V gene has CDR1 PRHDT and CDR2 FYEKMQ (reference sequence). CDR3 region: CASSLLSGPGELFF.

This clonotype was observed a handful of times. The V and J genes are TRBV18 and TRBJ2-7; TRBD2 matches at 13 bases. The CDR3 has 17 residues. CDR1 and CDR2 from the germline V gene are KGHSH and LQKENI. J lost 2 bases, V lost 5 bases, and 9 bases had no gene match. The CDR3 DNA is TGTGCCAGCTCAGCTCAAGTCGGACTAGCGGGGGCCTACGAGCAGTACTTC. Translated: CASSAQVGLAGAYEQYF.

This clonotype was seen only a few times. The chain has TRBV10-3 and TRBJ2-2, with unresolved D. The length of the CDR3 is 12 residues. CDR1 is ENHRY and CDR2 is SYGVKD in the germline V gene. V lost 0 bases, J lost 7 bases, and 3 bases lay in between. The DNA of the CDR3 is TGTGCCATCAGTGAGTCACTCGGGGAGCTGTTTTTT. It specifies CAISESLGELFF.

The V and J genes are TRBV9 and TRBJ2-7; the match to TRBD1 covers 8 bases. The CDR3 runs to 17 residues. Germline values: CDR1 SGDLS, CDR2 YYNGEE. With V trimmed by 0 bases and J by 0 bases, 8 bases remained unmatched. The CDR3 here is CASSVEGQGATSYEQYF. In DNA, the CDR3 is TGTGCCAGCAGCGTAGAGGGGCAGGGGGCAACCTCCTACGAGCAGTACTTC.

As for this clonotype: A much larger clone lies one base from this, so it may be a read error. This sequence joins TRBV7-2 and TRBJ2-3; TRBD2 aligns across 7 bases. J gave up 4 bases and V 4 bases, and 5 bases lay outside the gene matches. This CDR3 comprises 14 residues. The germline CDR1 and CDR2 sequences are SGHTA and FQGNSA. The CDR3 loop reads CASSSAGRADTQYF. The CDR3 bases are TGTGCCAGCAGCTCGGCAGGGAGGGCAGATACGCAGTATTTT.

This clonotype has a handful of counts. CDR3 sequence: CASSLEGGGQNIQYF. In nucleotides, the CDR3 is TGTGCCAGCAGCTTAGAAGGGGGCGGGCAAAACATTCAGTACTTC. The chain employs TRBV7-2 and TRBJ2-4; 7 bases map to TRBD1. Germline V lookup: CDR1 SGHTA, CDR2 FQGNSA. V trimming: 1 base; J trimming: 5 bases; junction bases outside the gene matches: 5. CDR3 length: 15 amino acids.

In its sample, this clonotype was seen once. This chain links TRBV28 with TRBJ2-3, with 7 bases lining up with TRBD2. The V segment lost 7 bases and the J segment 2 bases; nucleotides outside the gene matches: 6. This CDR3 comprises 14 residues. From germline, CDR1 is MDHEN and CDR2 SYDVKM. CDR3 nucleotides: TGTGCCAGCACCCCAGCGGGAAACACAGATACGCAGTATTTT. This codes for CASTPAGNTDTQYF.

This clonotype was detected a few times. The genes are TRBV12-3 or TRBV12-4 and TRBJ1-2; D uncertain. Between the trimmed V and J ends, which lost 5 bases and 4 bases, there was a span of 17 bases. The CDR3 contains 15 residues. CDR3 amino acids: CASSQTARGIYGYTF. The DNA of the CDR3 is TGTGCCAGCAGTCAAACAGCTCGTGGAATCTATGGCTACACCTTC.

To note about this clonotype: Because it lacks the conserved phenylalanine or tryptophan at the end, this CDR3 is likely a read error. CDR3 amino acids: CASLRGHLLAEQYL. The DNA for the CDR3 is TGTGCCAGCCTAAGAGGGCACCTCCTTGCCGAGCAGTACCTC. The V call is TRBV6-2 or TRBV6-3, the J call TRBJ2-7, with a weak D call TRBD2 (5 bases). Germline V gives CDR1 MNHEY, CDR2 SVGEGT. Trimming cost V 8 bases and J 6 bases, with 20 bases left between them. This CDR3 contains 14 residues.